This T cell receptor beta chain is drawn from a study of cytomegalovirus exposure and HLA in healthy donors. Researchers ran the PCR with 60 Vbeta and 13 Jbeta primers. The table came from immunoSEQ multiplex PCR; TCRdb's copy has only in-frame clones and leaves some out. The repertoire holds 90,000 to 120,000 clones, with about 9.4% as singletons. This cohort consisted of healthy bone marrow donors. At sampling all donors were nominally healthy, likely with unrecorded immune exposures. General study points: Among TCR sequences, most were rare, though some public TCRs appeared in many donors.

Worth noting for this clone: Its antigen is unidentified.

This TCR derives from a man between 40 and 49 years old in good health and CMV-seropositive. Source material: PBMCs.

CDR3 sequence: CASSLSGTEETQYF. DNA of the CDR3: TGTGCCAGCAGTTTGTCCGGGACAGAAGAGACCCAGTACTTC. The chain has TRBV6-5 and TRBJ2-5; 7 bases map to TRBD1. Germline CDR1 and CDR2: MNHEY and SVGAGI. CDR3 length: 14 amino acids. J gave up 3 bases and V 4 bases, and 5 bases lay outside the gene matches.